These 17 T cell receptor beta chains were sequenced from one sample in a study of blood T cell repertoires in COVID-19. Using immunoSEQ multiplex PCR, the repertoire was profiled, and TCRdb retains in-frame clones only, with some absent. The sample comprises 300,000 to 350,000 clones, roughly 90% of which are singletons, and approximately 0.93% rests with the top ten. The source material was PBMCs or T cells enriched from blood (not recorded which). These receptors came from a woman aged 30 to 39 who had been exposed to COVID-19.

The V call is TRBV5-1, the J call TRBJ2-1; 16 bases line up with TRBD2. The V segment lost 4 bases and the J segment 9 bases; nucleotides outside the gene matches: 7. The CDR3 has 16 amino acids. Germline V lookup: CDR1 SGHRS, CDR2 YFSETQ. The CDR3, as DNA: TGCGCCAGCAGCCCGGGACTAGCGGGAGGGCCCATTGAGCAGTTCTTC. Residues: CASSPGLAGGPIEQFF.

The CDR3 is CASSRIAGSPHNEQFF. The CDR3, as DNA: TGTGCCAGCAGCCGAATTGCCGGGAGCCCCCACAATGAGCAGTTCTTC. The V call is TRBV14, the J call TRBJ2-1; D perhaps matches TRBD2 (6 bases). The CDR3 runs 16 residues. The V gene's germline CDR1 is SGHDN and CDR2 FVKESK. V lost 4 bases and J 5 bases, leaving 18 bases between the germline ends.

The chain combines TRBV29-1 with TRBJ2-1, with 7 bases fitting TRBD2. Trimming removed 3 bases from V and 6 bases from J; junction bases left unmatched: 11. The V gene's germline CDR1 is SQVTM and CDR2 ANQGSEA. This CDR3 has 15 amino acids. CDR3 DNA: TGCAGCGTTGAGGGAGGGGCTGGGGCCCCCAATGAGCAGTTCTTC. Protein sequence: CSVEGGAGAPNEQFF.

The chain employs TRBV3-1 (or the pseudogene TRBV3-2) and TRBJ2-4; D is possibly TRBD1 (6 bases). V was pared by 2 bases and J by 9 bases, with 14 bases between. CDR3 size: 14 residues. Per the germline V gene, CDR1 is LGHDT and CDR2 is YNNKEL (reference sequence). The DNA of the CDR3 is TGTGCCAGCAGCCAATCAGGGGAATTGGGCATTCAGTACTTC. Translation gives CASSQSGELGIQYF.

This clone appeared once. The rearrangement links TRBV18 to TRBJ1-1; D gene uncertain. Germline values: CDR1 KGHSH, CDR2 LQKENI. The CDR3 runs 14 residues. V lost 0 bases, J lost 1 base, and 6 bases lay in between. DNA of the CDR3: TGTGCCAGCTCACCACCAGAGTCGAACACTGAAGCTTTCTTT. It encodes CASSPPESNTEAFF.

The DNA of the CDR3 is TGTGCCAGCAGCGTAGGCGGGAGCCCTCATGAGCAGTTCTTC. It specifies CASSVGGSPHEQFF. V gene TRBV9 combines with J gene TRBJ2-1; 7 bases agree with TRBD2. Germline CDR1 reads SGDLS; CDR2 reads YYNGEE. CDR3 length equals 14 residues. J was trimmed by 8 bases and V by 0 bases; bases with no gene match: 5.

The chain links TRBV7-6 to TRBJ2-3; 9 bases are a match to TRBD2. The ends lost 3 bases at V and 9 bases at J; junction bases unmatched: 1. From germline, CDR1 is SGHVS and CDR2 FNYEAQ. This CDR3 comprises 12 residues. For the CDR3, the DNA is TGTGCCAGCAGCTTTAGCGGGGGCACGCAGTATTTT. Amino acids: CASSFSGGTQYF.

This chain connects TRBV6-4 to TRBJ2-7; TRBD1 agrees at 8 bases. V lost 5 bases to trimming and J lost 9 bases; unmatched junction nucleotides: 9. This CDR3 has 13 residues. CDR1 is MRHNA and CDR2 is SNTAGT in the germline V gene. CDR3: CASSSTGEERQYF. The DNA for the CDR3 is TGTGCCAGCAGTTCGACAGGGGAGGAAAGGCAGTACTTC.

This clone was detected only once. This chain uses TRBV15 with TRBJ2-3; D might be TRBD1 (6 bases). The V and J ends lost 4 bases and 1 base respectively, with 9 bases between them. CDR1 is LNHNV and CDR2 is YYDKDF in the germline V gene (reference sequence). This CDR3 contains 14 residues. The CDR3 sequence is CATSTGHRTDTQYF. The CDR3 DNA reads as TGTGCCACCAGCACGGGACATCGCACAGATACGCAGTATTTT.

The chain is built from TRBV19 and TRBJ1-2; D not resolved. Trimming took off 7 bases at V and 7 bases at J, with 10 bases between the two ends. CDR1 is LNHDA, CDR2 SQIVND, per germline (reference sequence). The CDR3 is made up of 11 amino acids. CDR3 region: CASTEGSGYTF. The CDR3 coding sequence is TGTGCCAGTACCGAGGGCAGTGGCTACACCTTC.

CDR3 residues: CASSIAGGVNTEAFF. CDR3 bases: TGTGCCAGTAGTATAGCGGGGGGTGTCAACACTGAAGCTTTCTTT. The V gene is TRBV19, the J gene TRBJ1-1; D perhaps matches TRBD1 (5 bases). Looked up from germline, CDR1 is LNHDA and CDR2 is SQIVND (reference sequence). With 1 base removed from V and 2 bases from J, the gap between germline ends came to 11 bases. This CDR3 is 15 amino acids long. The full variable domain, completed using reference TRBV19 and TRBJ1-1, is DGGITQSPKYLFRKEGQNVTLSCEQNLNHDAMYWYRQDPGQGLRLIYYSQIVNDFQKGDIAEGYSVSREKKESFPLTVTSAQKNPTAFYLCASSIAGGVNTEAFFGQGTRLTVV.

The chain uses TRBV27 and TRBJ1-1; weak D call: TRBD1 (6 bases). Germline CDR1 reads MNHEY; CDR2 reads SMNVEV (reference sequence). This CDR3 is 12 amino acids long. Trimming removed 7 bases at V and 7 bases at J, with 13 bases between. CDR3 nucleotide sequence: TGTGCCAGCATCCCGACAGGCGGTGAAGCTTTCTTT. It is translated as CASIPTGGEAFF.

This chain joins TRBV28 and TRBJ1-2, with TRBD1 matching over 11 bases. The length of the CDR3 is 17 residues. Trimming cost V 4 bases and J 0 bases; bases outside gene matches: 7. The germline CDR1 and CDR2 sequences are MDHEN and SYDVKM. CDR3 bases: TGTGCCAGCAGTTCGGACAGGGGGCTGGGCACTAACTATGGCTACACCTTC. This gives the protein CASSSDRGLGTNYGYTF.

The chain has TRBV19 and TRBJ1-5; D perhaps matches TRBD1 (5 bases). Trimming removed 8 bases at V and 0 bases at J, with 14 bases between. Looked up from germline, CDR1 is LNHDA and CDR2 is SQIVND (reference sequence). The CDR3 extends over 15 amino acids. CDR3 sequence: CASLRDLYSNQPQHF. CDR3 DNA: TGTGCCAGTCTGCGGGACCTTTATAGCAATCAGCCCCAGCATTTT.

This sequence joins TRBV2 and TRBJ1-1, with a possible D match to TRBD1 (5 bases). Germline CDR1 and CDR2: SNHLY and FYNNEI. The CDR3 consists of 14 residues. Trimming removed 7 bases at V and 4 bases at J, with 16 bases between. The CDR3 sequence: CASIPHSRATEAFF. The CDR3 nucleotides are TGTGCCAGCATCCCCCACAGCAGGGCCACTGAAGCTTTCTTT.

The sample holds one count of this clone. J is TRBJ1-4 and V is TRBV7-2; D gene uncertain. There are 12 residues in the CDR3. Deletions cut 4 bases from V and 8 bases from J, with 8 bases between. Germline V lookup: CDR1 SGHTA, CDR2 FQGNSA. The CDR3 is CASSSPPEKLFF. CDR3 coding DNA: TGTGCCAGCAGCTCCCCTCCCGAAAAACTGTTTTTT.

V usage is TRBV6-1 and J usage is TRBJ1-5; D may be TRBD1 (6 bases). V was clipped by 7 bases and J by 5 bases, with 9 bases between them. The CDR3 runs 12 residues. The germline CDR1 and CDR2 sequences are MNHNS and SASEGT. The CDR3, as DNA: TGTGCCAGCACCGGGGGGCATCAGCCCCAGCATTTT. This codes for CASTGGHQPQHF.